This T cell receptor (beta chain) was captured by sequencing in a study of cytomegalovirus exposure and HLA in healthy donors. The overall study: In a previous analysis, 110 million or so unique TCR beta sequences were found from 150 million to 200 million T cells.

PCR was performed using 60 Vbeta and 13 Jbeta primers. Sequencing used immunoSEQ multiplex PCR; TCRdb keeps in-frame clones, though not all of them. The sample has roughly 180,000 clones, 84% seen once. Trimming took off 3 bases at V and 4 bases at J, with 16 bases between the two ends. CDR1 MNHEY and CDR2 SVGAGI come from the germline V gene. This CDR3 is built from 15 residues. The receptor was isolated from a boy aged 5 to 17 in good health and CMV-seronegative. Sample: PBMCs. The genes are TRBV6-5 and TRBJ2-7; a weak D match, TRBD1 (6 bases). The chain's CDR3 is CASSYGQGRPYEQYF. The CDR3 nucleotides read TGTGCCAGCAGTTATGGGCAGGGGAGACCTTACGAGCAGTACTTC.